Listed below are T cell receptor beta chains from one sample, sequenced in a study of CD8 T cells in ankylosing spondylitis. One entry per CDR3 protein results from TCRdb running MiXCR on the 5' RACE reads. The table includes about 130,000 distinct CDR3 sequences, roughly 15% detected once. The sample was blood, either unsorted or a sorted T cell fraction (not recorded which). Every receptor here comes from a female donor with ankylosing spondylitis or in good health (not recorded which). Each CDR3 is given with its conserved first and last residue. Each record gives: V gene, J gene, clone size, D gene, CDR3 DNA, CDR3 protein. D genes are given only for firm matches. Size tells how often a clone was seen (once, few, many) or the class of an expanded clone, and some rows leave it out.

TRBV20-1	TRBJ2-4	.	TRBD2	TGCAGTGCTCCACCACTAGCGGGAGTTGGCATTCAGTACTTC	CSAPPLAGVGIQYF
TRBV5-1	TRBJ1-1	.	.	TGCGCCAGCAGCACGTCCGGGACCCTGAACACTGAAGCTTTCTTT	CASSTSGTLNTEAFF
TRBV7-9	TRBJ2-7	many	.	TGTGCCAGCAGCTTATTGGGGCAAACCTACGAGCAGTACTTC	CASSLLGQTYEQYF
TRBV15	TRBJ2-1	many	TRBD2	TGTGCCACCAGTCTGGGGACTAGCGGACTCTACAATGAGCAGTTCTTC	CATSLGTSGLYNEQFF
TRBV7-9	TRBJ1-4	many	.	TGTGCCTCAGGACTTAATGAAAAACTGTTTTTT	CASGLNEKLFF
TRBV20-1	TRBJ2-1	few	TRBD2	TGCAGTTCCAGGACTAGCGGCCCCCACACAGCCTACAATGAGCAGTTCTTC	CSSRTSGPHTAYNEQFF
TRBV28	TRBJ2-1	.	.	TGTGCCAGCAGTGCCGAAAGGGGGGGAAACAGGGCGGGCAATGAGCAGTTCTTC	CASSAERGGNRAGNEQFF
TRBV12-3/TRBV12-4	TRBJ2-1	many	TRBD2	TGTGCCAGCAGTTTAGAGAGACTAGCGGGAATTGGCTATGAGCAGTTCTTC	CASSLERLAGIGYEQFF
TRBV27	TRBJ2-3	many	.	TGTGCCAGCAGTTTATACTCCCATCCCCCCACAGATACGCAGTATTTT	CASSLYSHPPTDTQYF
TRBV6-2/TRBV6-3	TRBJ1-2	few	.	TGTGCCAGCAGTGAGACCGGGGCCTATGGCTACACCTTC	CASSETGAYGYTF
TRBV6-1	TRBJ1-2	.	.	TGTGCCAGCAGTACCCCCACGGGGGGATTTGGCGGCTACACCTTC	CASSTPTGGFGGYTF
TRBV20-1	TRBJ1-2	many	.	TGCAGTGCTAAGATCCCTGGACAGAACTATGGCTACACCTTC	CSAKIPGQNYGYTF
TRBV5-1	TRBJ2-3	few	TRBD2	TGCGCCAGCAGCTTGAGCCCGGGACTAGCGGGAGGGCCGGGTAACACAGATACGCAGTATTTT	CASSLSPGLAGGPGNTDTQYF
TRBV12-3/TRBV12-4	TRBJ2-2	few	.	TGTGCCAGCAGTTTTGGGGGGGAGCTGTTTTTT	CASSFGGELFF